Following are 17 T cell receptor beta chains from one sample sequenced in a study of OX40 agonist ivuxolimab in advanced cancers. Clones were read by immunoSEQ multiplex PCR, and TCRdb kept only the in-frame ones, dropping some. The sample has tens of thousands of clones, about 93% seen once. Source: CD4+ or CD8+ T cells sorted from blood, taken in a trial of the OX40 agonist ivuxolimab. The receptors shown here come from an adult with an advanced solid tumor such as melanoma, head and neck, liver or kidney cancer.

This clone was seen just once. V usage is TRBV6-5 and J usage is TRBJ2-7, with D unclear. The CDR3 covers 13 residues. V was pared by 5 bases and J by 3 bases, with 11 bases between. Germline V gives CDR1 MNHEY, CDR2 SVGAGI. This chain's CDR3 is CASSKSRSYEQYF. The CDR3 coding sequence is TGTGCCAGCAGTAAGTCCAGGAGCTACGAGCAGTACTTC.

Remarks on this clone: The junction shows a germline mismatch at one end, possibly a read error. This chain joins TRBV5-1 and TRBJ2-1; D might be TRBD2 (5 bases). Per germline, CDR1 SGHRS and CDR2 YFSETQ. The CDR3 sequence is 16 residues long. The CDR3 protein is CASSLREPSSYNEQFF. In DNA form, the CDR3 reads TGCGCAAGCAGCTTGAGGGAACCGAGCTCCTACAATGAGCAGTTCTTC.

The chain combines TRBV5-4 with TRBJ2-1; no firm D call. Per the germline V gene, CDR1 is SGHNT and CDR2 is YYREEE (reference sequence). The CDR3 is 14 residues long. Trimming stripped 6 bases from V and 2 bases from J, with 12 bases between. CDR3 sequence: CASNYGRAYNEQFF. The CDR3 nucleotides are TGTGCCAGCAACTACGGCCGTGCCTACAATGAGCAGTTCTTC.

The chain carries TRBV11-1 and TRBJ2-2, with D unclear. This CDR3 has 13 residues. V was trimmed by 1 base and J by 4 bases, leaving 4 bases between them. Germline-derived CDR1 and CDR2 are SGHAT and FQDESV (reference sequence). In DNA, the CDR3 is TGTGCCAGCAGCTTAGGGGGCACCGGGGAGCTGTTTTTT. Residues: CASSLGGTGELFF.

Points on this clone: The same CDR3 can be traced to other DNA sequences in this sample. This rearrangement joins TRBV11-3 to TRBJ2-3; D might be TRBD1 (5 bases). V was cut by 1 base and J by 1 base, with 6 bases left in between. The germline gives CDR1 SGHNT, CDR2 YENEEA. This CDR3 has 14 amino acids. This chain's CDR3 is CASSLGRGTDTQYF. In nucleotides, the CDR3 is TGTGCCAGCAGCTTAGGCAGGGGCACAGATACGCAGTATTTT.

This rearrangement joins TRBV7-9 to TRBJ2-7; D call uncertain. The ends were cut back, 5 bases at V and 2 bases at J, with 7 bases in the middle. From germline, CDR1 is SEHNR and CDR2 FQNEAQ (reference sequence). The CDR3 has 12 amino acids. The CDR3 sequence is CASSRVPYEQYF. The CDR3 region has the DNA TGTGCCAGCAGCAGGGTCCCCTACGAGCAGTACTTC.

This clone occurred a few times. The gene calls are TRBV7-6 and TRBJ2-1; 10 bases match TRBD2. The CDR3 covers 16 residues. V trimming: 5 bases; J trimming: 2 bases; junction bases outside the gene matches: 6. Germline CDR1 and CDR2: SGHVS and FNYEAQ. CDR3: CASSLWTSGTYNEQFF. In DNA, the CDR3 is TGTGCCAGCAGCCTCTGGACTAGCGGTACCTACAATGAGCAGTTCTTC.

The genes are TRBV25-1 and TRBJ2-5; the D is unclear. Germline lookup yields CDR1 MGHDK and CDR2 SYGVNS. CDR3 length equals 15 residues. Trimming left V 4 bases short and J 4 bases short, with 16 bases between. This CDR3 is CASSASGLPGETQYF. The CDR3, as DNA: TGTGCCAGCAGTGCAAGTGGGCTCCCGGGAGAGACCCAGTACTTC.

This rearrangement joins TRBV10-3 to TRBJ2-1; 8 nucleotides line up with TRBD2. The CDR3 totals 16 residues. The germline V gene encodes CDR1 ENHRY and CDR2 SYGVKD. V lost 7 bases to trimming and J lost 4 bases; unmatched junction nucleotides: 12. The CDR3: CAITQVAGQTYNEQFF. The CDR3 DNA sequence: TGTGCCATCACGCAAGTAGCGGGACAAACGTACAATGAGCAGTTCTTC.

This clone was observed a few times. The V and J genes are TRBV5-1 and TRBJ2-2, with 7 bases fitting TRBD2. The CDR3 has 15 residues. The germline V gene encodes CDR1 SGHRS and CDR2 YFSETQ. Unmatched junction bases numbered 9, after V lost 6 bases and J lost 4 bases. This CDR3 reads CASKRDLAATGELFF. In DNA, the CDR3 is TGCGCCAGCAAGAGGGATCTAGCGGCCACCGGGGAGCTGTTTTTT. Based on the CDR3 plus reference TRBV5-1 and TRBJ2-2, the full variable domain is KAGVTQTPRYLIKTRGQQVTLSCSPISGHRSVSWYQQTPGQGLQFLFEYFSETQRNKGNFPGRFSGRQFSNSRSEMNVSTLELGDSALYLCASKRDLAATGELFFGEGSRLTVL.

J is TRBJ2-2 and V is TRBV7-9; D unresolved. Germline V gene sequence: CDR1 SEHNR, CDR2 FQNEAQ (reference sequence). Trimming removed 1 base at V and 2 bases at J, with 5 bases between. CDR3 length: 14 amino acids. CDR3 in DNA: TGTGCCAGCAGCTTAGGGGAAAACACCGGGGAGCTGTTTTTT. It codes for CASSLGENTGELFF. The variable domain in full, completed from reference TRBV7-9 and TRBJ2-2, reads DTGVSQNPRHKITKRGQNVTFRCDPISEHNRLYWYRQTLGQGPEFLTYFQNEAQLEKSRLLSDRFSAERPKGSFSTLEIQRTEQGDSAMYLCASSLGENTGELFFGEGSRLTVL.

The DNA for the CDR3 is TGTGCCAGCAGCGTGCGTCAGGACACAGATACGCAGTATTTT. Protein: CASSVRQDTDTQYF. The chain uses TRBV14 and TRBJ2-3; D gene uncertain. Germline V lookup: CDR1 SGHDN, CDR2 FVKESK. Trimming cost V 5 bases and J 2 bases, with 11 bases left between them. CDR3 length equals 14 residues.

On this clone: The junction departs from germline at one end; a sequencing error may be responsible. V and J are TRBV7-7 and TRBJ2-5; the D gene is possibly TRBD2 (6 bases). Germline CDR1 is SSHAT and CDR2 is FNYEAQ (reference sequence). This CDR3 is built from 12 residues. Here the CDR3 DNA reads TGTGCTAGCAGCACGACCGGGGGGACCCAGTACTTC. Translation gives CASSTTGGTQYF. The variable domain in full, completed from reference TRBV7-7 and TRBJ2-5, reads GAGVSQSPRYKVTKRGQDVTLRCDPISSHATLYWYQQALGQGPEFLTYFNYEAQPDKSGLPSDRFSAERPEGSISTLTIQRTEQRDSAMYRCASSTTGGTQYFGPGTRLLVL.

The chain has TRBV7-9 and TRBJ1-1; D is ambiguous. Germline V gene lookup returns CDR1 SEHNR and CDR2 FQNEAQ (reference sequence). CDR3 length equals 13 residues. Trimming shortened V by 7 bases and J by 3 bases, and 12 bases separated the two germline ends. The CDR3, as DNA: TGTGCCAGCAACGACAAAGTATACACTGAAGCTTTCTTT. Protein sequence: CASNDKVYTEAFF.

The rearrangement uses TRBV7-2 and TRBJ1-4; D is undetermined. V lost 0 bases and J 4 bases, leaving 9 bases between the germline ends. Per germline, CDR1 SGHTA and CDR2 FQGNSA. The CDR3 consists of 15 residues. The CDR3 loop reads CASSLALGSNEKLFF. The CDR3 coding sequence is TGTGCCAGCAGCTTAGCTTTGGGAAGTAATGAAAAACTGTTTTTT.

The CDR3 coding sequence is TGTGCCAGCACCACAGGGAGCAATCAGCCCCAGCATTTT. The encoded protein is CASTTGSNQPQHF. The chain combines TRBV6-5 with TRBJ1-5, with D tentatively TRBD1 (6 bases). There are 13 residues in the CDR3. Germline CDR1 MNHEY, CDR2 SVGAGI. The V end was cut by 7 bases, the J end by 1 base, with 8 bases between.

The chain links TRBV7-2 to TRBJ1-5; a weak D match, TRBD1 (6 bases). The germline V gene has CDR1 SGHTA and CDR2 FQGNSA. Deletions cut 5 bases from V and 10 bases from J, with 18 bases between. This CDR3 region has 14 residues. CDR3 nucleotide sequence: TGTGCCAGCAGCCCTGCCACTGCGGGGGCCCCCCAGCATTTT. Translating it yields CASSPATAGAPQHF.